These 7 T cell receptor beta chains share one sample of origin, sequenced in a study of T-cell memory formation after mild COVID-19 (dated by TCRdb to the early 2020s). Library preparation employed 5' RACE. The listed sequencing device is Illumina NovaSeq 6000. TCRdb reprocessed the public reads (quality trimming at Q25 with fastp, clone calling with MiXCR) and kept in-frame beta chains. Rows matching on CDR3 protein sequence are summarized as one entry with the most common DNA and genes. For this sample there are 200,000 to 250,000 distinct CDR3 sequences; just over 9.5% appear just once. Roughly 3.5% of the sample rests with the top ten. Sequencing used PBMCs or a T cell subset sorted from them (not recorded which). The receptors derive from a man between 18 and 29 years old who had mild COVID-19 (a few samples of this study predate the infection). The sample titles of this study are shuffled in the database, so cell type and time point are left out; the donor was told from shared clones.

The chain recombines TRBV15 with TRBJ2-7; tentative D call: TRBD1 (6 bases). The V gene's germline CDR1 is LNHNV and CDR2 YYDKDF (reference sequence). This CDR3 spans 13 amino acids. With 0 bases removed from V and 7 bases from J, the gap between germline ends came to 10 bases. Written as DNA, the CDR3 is TGTGCCACCAGCAGAGATATACAGGGAGAGCAGTACGTC. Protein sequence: CATSRDIQGEQYV.

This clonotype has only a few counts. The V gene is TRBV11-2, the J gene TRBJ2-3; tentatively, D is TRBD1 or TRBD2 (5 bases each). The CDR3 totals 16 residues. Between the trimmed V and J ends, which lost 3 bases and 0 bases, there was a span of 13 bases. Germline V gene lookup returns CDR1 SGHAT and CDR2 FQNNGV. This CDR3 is CASSLGDLRSTDTQYF. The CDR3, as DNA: TGTGCCAGCAGCTTGGGGGACCTACGAAGCACAGATACGCAGTATTTT.

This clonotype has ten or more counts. CDR3 bases: TGCGCCAGCAGCCGGGACAGGGGGAGGGCTGAAGCTTTCTTT. It yields the protein CASSRDRGRAEAFF. The J gene is TRBJ1-1, the V gene TRBV5-1, with 11 bases lining up with TRBD1. CDR3 length: 14 amino acids. After removal of 4 bases from V and 6 bases from J, the junction contained 5 bases not matched to a gene. CDR1 SGHRS and CDR2 YFSETQ come from the germline V gene.

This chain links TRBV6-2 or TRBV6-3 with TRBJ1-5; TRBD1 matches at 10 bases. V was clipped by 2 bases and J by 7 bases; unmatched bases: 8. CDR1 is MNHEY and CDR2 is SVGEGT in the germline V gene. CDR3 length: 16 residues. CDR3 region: CASSYNYRDRGQPQHF. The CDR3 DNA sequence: TGTGCCAGCAGTTACAATTACCGGGACAGGGGACAGCCCCAGCATTTT.

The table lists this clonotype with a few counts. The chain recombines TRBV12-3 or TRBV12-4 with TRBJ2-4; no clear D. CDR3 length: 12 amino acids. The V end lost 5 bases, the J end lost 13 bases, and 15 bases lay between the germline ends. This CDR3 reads CASSLGPVEQYF. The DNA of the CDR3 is TGTGCCAGCAGTCTGGGTCCCGTGGAACAGTACTTC.

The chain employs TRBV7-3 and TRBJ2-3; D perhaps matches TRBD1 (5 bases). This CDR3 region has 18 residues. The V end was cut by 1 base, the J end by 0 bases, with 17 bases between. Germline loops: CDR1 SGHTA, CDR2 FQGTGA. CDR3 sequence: CASSLSGHTFTSTDTQYF. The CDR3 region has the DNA TGTGCCAGCAGCTTAAGTGGACATACCTTCACTAGCACAGATACGCAGTATTTT.

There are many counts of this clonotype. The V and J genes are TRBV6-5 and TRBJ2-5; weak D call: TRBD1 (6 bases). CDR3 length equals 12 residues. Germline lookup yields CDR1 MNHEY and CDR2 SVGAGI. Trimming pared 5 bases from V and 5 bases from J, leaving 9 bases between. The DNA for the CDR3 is TGTGCCAGCAGTCACAGGGAGGAGACCCAGTACTTC. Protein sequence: CASSHREETQYF.